This TCR beta chain stems from a study of cytomegalovirus exposure and HLA in healthy donors. Primers for the PCR totalled 60 Vbeta and 13 Jbeta. Clones were read by immunoSEQ multiplex PCR, and TCRdb kept only the in-frame ones, dropping some. Seen here are about 130,000 clones, roughly 85% observed once, and the top ten hold 1.5%. Study observations and caveats: With further analysis later on, most CMV-associated TCR beta chains appeared HLA-restricted.

Trimming pared 3 bases from V and 2 bases from J, leaving 9 bases between. The CDR3 runs to 14 residues. From germline, CDR1 is KGHSH and CDR2 LQKENI. About this clone: The antigen is unknown.

Sequencing was carried out using PBMCs. This TCR derives from a man between 35 and 55 years old in good health and CMV-seronegative. V usage is TRBV18 and J usage is TRBJ2-3, with D uncertain. DNA for the CDR3: TGTGCCAGCTCACCCCCGACTGTCACAGATACGCAGTATTTT. The encoded protein is CASSPPTVTDTQYF.